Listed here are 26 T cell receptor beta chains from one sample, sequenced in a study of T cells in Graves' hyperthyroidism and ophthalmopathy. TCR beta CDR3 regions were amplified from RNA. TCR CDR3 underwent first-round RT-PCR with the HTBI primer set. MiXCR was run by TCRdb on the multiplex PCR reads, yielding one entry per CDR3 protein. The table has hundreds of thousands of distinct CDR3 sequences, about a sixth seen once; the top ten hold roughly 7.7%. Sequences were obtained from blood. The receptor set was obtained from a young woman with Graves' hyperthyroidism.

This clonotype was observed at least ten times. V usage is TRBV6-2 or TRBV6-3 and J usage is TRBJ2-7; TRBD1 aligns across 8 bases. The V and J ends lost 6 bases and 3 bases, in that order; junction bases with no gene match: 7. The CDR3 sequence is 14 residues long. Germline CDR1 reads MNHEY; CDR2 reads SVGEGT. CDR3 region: CASSEPGTGYEQYF. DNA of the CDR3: TGTGCCAGCAGCGAACCCGGGACAGGCTACGAGCAGTACTTC.

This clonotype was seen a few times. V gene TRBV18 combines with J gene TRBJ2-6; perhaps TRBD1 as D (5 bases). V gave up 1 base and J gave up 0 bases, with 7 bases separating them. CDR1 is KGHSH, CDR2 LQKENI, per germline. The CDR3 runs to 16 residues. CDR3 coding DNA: TGTGCCAGCTCACCACAAGACAGCTCTGGGGCCAACGTCCTGACTTTC. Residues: CASSPQDSSGANVLTF. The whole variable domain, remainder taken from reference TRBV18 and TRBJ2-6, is NAGVMQNPRHLVRRRGQEARLRCSPMKGHSHVYWYRQLPEEGLKFMVYLQKENIIDESGMPKERFSAEFPKEGPSILRIQQVVRGDSAAYFCASSPQDSSGANVLTFGAGSRLTVL.

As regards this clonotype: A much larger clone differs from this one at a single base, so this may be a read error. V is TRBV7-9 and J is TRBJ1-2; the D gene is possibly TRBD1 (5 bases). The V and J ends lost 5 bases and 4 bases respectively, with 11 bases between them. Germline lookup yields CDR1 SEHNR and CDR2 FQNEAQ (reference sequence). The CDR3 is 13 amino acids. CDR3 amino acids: CASSAAGSYGYTF. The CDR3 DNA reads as TGTGCCAGCAGCGCAGCAGGGAGCTATGGCTACACCTTC. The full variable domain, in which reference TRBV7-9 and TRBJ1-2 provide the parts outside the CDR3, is DTGVSQNPRHKITKRGQNVTFRCDPISEHNRLYWYRQTLGQGPEFLTYFQNEAQLEKSRLLSDRFSAERPKGSFSTLEIQRTEQGDSAMYLCASSAAGSYGYTFGSGTRLTVV.

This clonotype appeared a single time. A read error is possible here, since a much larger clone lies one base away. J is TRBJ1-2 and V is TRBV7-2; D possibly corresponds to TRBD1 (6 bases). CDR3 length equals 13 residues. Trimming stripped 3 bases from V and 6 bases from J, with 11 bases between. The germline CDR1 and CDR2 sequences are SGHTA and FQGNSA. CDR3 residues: CASSFGTRDGYTF. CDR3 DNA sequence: TGTGCCAGCAGCTTCGGGACACGGGATGGCTACACCTTC.

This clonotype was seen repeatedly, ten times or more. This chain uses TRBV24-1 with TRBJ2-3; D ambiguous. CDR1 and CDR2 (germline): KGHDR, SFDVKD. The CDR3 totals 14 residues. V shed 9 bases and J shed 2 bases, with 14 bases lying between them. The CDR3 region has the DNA TGTGCCACCCAAACGCCTGGCAACACAGATACGCAGTATTTT. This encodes CATQTPGNTDTQYF.

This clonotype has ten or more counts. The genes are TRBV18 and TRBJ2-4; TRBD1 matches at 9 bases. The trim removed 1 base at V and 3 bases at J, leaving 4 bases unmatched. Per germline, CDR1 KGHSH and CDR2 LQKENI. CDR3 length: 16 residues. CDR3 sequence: CASSPLGQGNKNIQYF. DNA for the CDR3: TGTGCCAGCTCACCACTGGGACAGGGAAACAAAAACATTCAGTACTTC.

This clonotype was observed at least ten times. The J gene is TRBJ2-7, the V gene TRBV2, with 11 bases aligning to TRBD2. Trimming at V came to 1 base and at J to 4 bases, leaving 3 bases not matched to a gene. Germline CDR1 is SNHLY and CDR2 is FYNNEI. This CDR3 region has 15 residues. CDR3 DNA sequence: TGTGCCAGCAGTGAAGGGCTAGCGGGAGGATACGAGCAGTACTTC. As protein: CASSEGLAGGYEQYF. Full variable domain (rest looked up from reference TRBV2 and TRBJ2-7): EPEVTQTPSHQVTQMGQEVILRCVPISNHLYFYWYRQILGQKVEFLVSFYNNEISEKSEIFDDQFSVERPDGSNFTLKIRSTKLEDSAMYFCASSEGLAGGYEQYFGPGTRLTVT.

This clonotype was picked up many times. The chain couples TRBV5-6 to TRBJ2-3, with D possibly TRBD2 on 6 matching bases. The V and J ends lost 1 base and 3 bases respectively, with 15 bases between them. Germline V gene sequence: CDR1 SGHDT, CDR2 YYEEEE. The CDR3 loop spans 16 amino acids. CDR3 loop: CASSLRVSGGTDTQYF. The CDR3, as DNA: TGTGCCAGCAGCTTGAGGGTTAGCGGAGGGACAGATACGCAGTATTTT. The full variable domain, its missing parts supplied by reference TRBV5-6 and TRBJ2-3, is DAGVTQSPTHLIKTRGQQVTLRCSPKSGHDTVSWYQQALGQGPQFIFQYYEEEERQRGNFPDRFSGHQFPNYSSELNVNALLLGDSALYLCASSLRVSGGTDTQYFGPGTRLTVL.

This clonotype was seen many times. CDR3 in amino acids: CASRHTSGRATSDTQYF. In DNA form, the CDR3 reads TGTGCCAGCAGGCATACTAGCGGGAGGGCCACGTCAGATACGCAGTATTTT. The chain uses TRBV12-3 or TRBV12-4 and TRBJ2-3; 13 bases are a match to TRBD2. V lost 6 bases and J lost 4; bases outside the gene matches: 10. The CDR3 spans 17 residues.

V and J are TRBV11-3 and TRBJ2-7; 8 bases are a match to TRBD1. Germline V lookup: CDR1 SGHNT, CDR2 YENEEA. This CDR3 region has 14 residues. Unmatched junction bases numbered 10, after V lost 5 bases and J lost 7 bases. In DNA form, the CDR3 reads TGTGCCAGCAGCACCCCGGACAGGGCCTGGGAGCAGTACTTC. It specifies CASSTPDRAWEQYF. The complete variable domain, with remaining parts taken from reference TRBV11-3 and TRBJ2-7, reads EAGVVQSPRYKIIEKKQPVAFWCNPISGHNTLYWYLQNLGQGPELLIRYENEEAVDDSQLPKDRFSAERLKGVDSTLKIQPAELGDSAVYLCASSTPDRAWEQYFGPGTRLTVT.

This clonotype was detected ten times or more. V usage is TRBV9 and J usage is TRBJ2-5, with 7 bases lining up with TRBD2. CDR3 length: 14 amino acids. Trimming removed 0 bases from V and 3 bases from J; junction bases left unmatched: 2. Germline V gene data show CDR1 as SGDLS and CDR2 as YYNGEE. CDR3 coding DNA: TGTGCCAGCAGCGTAGGCGCGGGAGAAGAGACCCAGTACTTC. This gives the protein CASSVGAGEETQYF.

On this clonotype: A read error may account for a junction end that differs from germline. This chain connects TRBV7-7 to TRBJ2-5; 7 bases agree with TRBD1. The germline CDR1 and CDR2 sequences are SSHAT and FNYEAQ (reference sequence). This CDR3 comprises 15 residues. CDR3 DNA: TGTGCTAGCAGCCCCTGGACAGGCCTGCAAGAGACCCAGTACTTC. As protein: CASSPWTGLQETQYF.

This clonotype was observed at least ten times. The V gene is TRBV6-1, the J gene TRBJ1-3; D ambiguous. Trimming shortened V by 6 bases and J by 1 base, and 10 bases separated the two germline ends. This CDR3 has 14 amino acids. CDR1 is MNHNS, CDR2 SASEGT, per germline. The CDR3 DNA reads TGTGCCAGCAGCCGACTTCGGTCTGGAAACACCATATATTTT. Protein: CASSRLRSGNTIYF.

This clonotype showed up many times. The chain's CDR3 is CASRKLGTEDGYTF. The CDR3 DNA follows: TGTGCCAGTAGGAAGCTCGGGACTGAGGATGGCTACACCTTC. The rearrangement links TRBV19 to TRBJ1-2, with D possibly matching TRBD1 (5 bases). The V end was cut by 6 bases, the J end by 6 bases, with 17 bases between. The CDR3 extends over 14 amino acids. Per the germline V gene, CDR1 is LNHDA and CDR2 is SQIVND (reference sequence).

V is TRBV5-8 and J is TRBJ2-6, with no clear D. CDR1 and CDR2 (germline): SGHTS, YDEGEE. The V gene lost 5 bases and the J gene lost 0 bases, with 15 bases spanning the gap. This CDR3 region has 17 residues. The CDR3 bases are TGTGCCAGCAGGAAAATATCTCCATCCTCTGGGGCCAACGTCCTGACTTTC. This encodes CASRKISPSSGANVLTF.

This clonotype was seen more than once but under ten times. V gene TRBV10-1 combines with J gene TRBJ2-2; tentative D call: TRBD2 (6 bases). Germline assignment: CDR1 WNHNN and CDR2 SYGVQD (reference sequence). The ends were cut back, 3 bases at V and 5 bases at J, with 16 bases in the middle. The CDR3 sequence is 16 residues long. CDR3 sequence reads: CASSEGRRGNTGELFF. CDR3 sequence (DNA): TGCGCCAGCAGTGAAGGTCGGAGGGGAAATACCGGGGAGCTGTTTTTT.

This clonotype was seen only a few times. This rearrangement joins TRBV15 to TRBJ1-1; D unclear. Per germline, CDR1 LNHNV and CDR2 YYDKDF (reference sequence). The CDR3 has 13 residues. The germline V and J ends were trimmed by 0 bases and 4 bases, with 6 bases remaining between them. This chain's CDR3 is CATSRDWATEAFF. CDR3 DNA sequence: TGTGCCACCAGCAGAGATTGGGCCACTGAAGCTTTCTTT. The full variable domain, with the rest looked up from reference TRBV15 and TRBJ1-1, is DAMVIQNPRYQVTQFGKPVTLSCSQTLNHNVMYWYQQKSSQAPKLLFHYYDKDFNNEADTPDNFQSRRPNTSFCFLDIRSPGLGDTAMYLCATSRDWATEAFFGQGTRLTVV.

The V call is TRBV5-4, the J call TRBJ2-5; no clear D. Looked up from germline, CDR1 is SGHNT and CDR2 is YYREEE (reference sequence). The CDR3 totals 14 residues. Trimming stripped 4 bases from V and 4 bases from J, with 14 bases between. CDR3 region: CASSDPAAGETQYF. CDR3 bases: TGTGCCAGCAGCGACCCTGCAGCCGGAGAGACCCAGTACTTC.

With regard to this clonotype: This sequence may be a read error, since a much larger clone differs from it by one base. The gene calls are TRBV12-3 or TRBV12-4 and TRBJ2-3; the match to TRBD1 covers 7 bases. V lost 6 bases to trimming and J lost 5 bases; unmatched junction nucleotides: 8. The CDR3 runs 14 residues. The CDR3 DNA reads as TGTGCCAGCAGCTGGACAGGTTGGATAGATACGCAGTATTTT. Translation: CASSWTGWIDTQYF.

CDR3 amino acids: CASSSPRTSDYNEQFF. DNA of the CDR3: TGTGCCAGCAGCTCCCCGAGGACTAGCGACTACAATGAGCAGTTCTTC. The chain links TRBV7-9 to TRBJ2-1, with 9 bases lining up with TRBD2. J was trimmed by 3 bases and V by 4 bases; bases with no gene match: 7. Germline values: CDR1 SEHNR, CDR2 FQNEAQ (reference sequence). This CDR3 has 16 residues.

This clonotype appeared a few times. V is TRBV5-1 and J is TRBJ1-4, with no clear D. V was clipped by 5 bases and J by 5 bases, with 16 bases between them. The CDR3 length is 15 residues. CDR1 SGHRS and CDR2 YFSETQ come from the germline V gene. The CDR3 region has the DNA TGCGCCAGCAGTCCCGCAATCGAACCGAATGAAAAACTGTTTTTT. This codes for CASSPAIEPNEKLFF.

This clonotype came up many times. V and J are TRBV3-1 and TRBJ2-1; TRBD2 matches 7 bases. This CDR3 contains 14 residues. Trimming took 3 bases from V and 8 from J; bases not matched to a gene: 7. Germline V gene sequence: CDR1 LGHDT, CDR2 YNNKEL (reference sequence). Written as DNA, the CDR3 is TGTGCCAGCAGCCATCGTGGGGGGGGTGATGAGCAGTTCTTC. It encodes CASSHRGGGDEQFF.

The CDR3 DNA follows: TGTGCCAGCAGCCCAGGGTGGGGAAACACCATATATTTT. Translation gives CASSPGWGNTIYF. This sequence joins TRBV7-3 and TRBJ1-3; possible D gene TRBD1, 5 bases. Germline assignment: CDR1 SGHTA and CDR2 FQGTGA. The length of the CDR3 is 13 residues. Trimming left V 5 bases short and J 4 bases short, with 9 bases between.

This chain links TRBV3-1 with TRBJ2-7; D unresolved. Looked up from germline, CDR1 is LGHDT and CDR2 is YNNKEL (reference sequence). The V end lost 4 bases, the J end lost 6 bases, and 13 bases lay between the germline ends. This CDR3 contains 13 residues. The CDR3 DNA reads TGTGCCAGCAGCCGGAACAAGGGATTCGAGCAGTACTTC. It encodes CASSRNKGFEQYF.

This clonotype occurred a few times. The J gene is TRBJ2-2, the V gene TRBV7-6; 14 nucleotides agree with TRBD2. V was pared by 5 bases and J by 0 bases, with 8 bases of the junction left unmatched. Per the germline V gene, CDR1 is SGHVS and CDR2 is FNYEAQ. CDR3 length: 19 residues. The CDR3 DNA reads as TGTGCCAGCAGCCCCAGGACTAGCGGGGGGAATACGAACACCGGGGAGCTGTTTTTT. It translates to CASSPRTSGGNTNTGELFF.

The CDR3 DNA is TGTGCCAGCAGCCTCCCAGGCAGGGGAAGTGAGCAGTTCTTC. Translation gives CASSLPGRGSEQFF. The genes are TRBV14 and TRBJ2-1, with a tentative D call TRBD1 (6 bases). The CDR3 has 14 amino acids. Germline V gene data show CDR1 as SGHDN and CDR2 as FVKESK. Trimming took 4 bases from V and 9 from J, leaving 16 bases between them.